A selection of T cell receptor beta chains follows, all from one sample in a study of a mutant IDH1 vaccine in newly diagnosed glioma. The protocol was immunoSEQ multiplex PCR, while the TCRdb copy is restricted to in-frame clones and leaves out a portion. The sample has about 32,000 clones, around three quarters seen once; the top ten hold approximately 3.4%. These receptors' targets are unknown. The material was PBMCs, obtained from a glioma patient whose treatment included an IDH1 peptide vaccine. These receptors originate from a man aged 40-49 years with glioma. Some clones in this sample may be carry-over from other donors' samples. Each CDR3 is given with its conserved first and last residue. A D gene is named only where the DNA matches it firmly. Only some rows state a clone size, as once, few, many or a class for expanded clones.

.	.	TRBV6-5	TRBJ1-6	CASSFRAHSPLHF	TGTGCCAGCAGTTTCAGGGCGCATTCACCCCTCCACTTT
.	TRBD1	TRBV11-2	TRBJ1-2	CASSLERTGNGYTF	TGTGCCAGCAGCTTAGAAAGGACAGGGAATGGCTACACCTTC
.	.	TRBV5-1	TRBJ2-1	CASSLGGRYNEQFF	TGCGCCAGCAGCTTGGGGGGGAGGTACAATGAGCAGTTCTTC
.	.	TRBV10-2	TRBJ2-1	CASSESYSEQFF	TGCGCCAGCAGTGAGTCGTACAGTGAGCAGTTCTTC
.	.	TRBV6-5	TRBJ2-5	CASSYSNDEETQYF	TGTGCCAGCAGTTACTCGAACGATGAAGAGACCCAGTACTTC
.	.	TRBV19	TRBJ1-2	CASSRAGPYGYTF	TGTGCCAGTAGTCGGGCAGGTCCGTATGGCTACACCTTC
.	.	TRBV2	TRBJ1-1	CASSEQGTEAFF	TGTGCCAGCAGTGAACAGGGGACTGAAGCTTTCTTT
.	TRBD2	TRBV6-1	TRBJ2-4	CASWEGDDIQYF	TGTGCCAGCTGGGAGGGCGATGACATTCAGTACTTC
.	TRBD1	TRBV4-1	TRBJ1-6	CASSLGQDNSPLHF	TGCGCCAGCAGCCTCGGACAGGATAATTCACCCCTCCACTTT
.	TRBD1	TRBV6-5	TRBJ1-1	CASSYGPGQGLTEAFF	TGTGCCAGCAGTTACGGTCCGGGACAGGGCTTGACTGAAGCTTTCTTT
.	.	TRBV6-6	TRBJ1-4	CASGWLWREKLFF	TGTGCCAGCGGCTGGTTGTGGAGAGAAAAACTGTTTTTT
few	.	TRBV4-1	TRBJ1-2	CASSQGSGVFAGYTF	TGCGCCAGCAGCCAAGGATCGGGAGTCTTTGCTGGCTACACCTTC
.	TRBD1	TRBV7-9	TRBJ2-7	CASSLAGQGSYEQYF	TGTGCCAGCAGCTTAGCGGGACAGGGGTCCTACGAGCAGTACTTC
.	TRBD2	TRBV9	TRBJ2-3	CASSVGRRGATPDTQYF	TGTGCCAGCAGCGTAGGACGGCGGGGGGCCACACCAGATACGCAGTATTTT
.	.	TRBV5-1	TRBJ1-2	CASSFGPIPGVDGYTF	TGCGCCAGCAGCTTCGGGCCTATTCCTGGGGTCGACGGCTACACCTTC
.	.	TRBV5-4	TRBJ1-1	CASSLDRVNTEAFF	TGTGCCAGCAGCTTGGATCGGGTGAACACTGAAGCTTTCTTT
.	.	TRBV7-9	TRBJ2-5	CASSSIQGWETQYF	TGTGCCAGCAGCAGTATACAGGGTTGGGAGACCCAGTACTTC
.	.	TRBV4-1	TRBJ1-1	CASSQVTGRWNTEAFF	TGCGCCAGCAGCCAAGTAACAGGGAGATGGAACACTGAAGCTTTCTTT
.	.	TRBV29-1	TRBJ1-3	CSVGEGSGNTIYF	TGCAGCGTTGGTGAGGGGTCGGGAAACACCATATATTTT
.	TRBD1	TRBV6-5	TRBJ1-5	CASSRDRVKQPQHF	TGTGCCAGCAGCCGTGACAGGGTGAAACAGCCCCAGCATTTT
.	TRBD1	TRBV25-1	TRBJ2-1	CASRDTGAPYNEQFF	TGTGCCAGCAGGGATACAGGGGCCCCCTACAATGAGCAGTTCTTC
.	.	TRBV6-5	TRBJ1-4	CASKRLKGEKLFF	TGTGCCAGCAAGAGGCTAAAAGGTGAAAAACTGTTTTTT
.	.	TRBV6-5	TRBJ2-7	CASRLQGSYEQYF	TGTGCCAGCCGATTACAGGGCTCCTACGAGCAGTACTTC
.	TRBD1	TRBV6-6	TRBJ2-3	CASSSNRGSTDTQYF	TGTGCCAGCAGTTCAAACAGGGGGAGCACAGATACGCAGTATTTT
.	.	TRBV9	TRBJ2-2	CASSVGRSNTGELFF	TGTGCCAGCAGCGTAGGACGGTCGAACACCGGGGAGCTGTTTTTT
.	.	TRBV5-6	TRBJ1-1	CASTEEGDTEAFF	TGTGCCAGCACTGAGGAGGGGGACACTGAAGCTTTCTTT
once	.	TRBV29-1	TRBJ1-2	CSVEATAHGYTF	TGCAGCGTTGAGGCGACCGCGCATGGCTACACCTTC
.	.	TRBV9	TRBJ2-5	CASSPSGLVETQYF	TGTGCCAGCAGCCCATCGGGGTTGGTAGAGACCCAGTACTTC
.	TRBD2	TRBV4-3	TRBJ2-3	CASSPGGAMGDTQYF	TGCGCCAGCAGCCCCGGGGGGGCCATGGGGGATACGCAGTATTTT
.	.	TRBV7-2	TRBJ1-1	CASSGTLNTEAFF	TGTGCCAGCAGCGGGACCTTGAACACTGAAGCTTTCTTT
.	TRBD1	TRBV7-2	TRBJ1-1	CASSLGGTGIPEAFF	TGTGCCAGCAGCTTAGGTGGGACAGGGATCCCTGAAGCTTTCTTT
.	.	TRBV6-5	TRBJ1-2	CASSYSARGYGYTF	TGTGCCAGCAGTTACTCCGCCAGGGGCTATGGCTACACCTTC
.	TRBD1	TRBV6-5	TRBJ2-1	CASSYSMGQGDNEQFF	TGTGCCAGCAGTTACTCGATGGGACAGGGGGACAATGAGCAGTTCTTC
once	.	TRBV7-8	TRBJ1-1	CASSQGTEAFF	TGTGCCAGCAGCCAGGGCACTGAAGCTTTCTTT
.	.	TRBV9	TRBJ2-3	CASSVVAHGGTDTQYF	TGTGCCAGCAGCGTAGTGGCTCATGGGGGTACAGATACGCAGTATTTT
few	TRBD1	TRBV19	TRBJ1-1	CASSIVTGANTEAFF	TGTGCCAGTAGTATAGTGACAGGGGCGAACACTGAAGCTTTCTTT
.	.	TRBV10-1	TRBJ1-4	CASSDRTNEKLFF	TGCGCCAGCAGTGACAGGACTAATGAAAAACTGTTTTTT
few	TRBD1	TRBV19	TRBJ1-6	CASRVRGFDNSPLHF	TGTGCCAGTAGAGTCAGGGGGTTCGATAATTCACCCCTCCACTTT
few	.	TRBV29-1	TRBJ2-6	CSVDGSGANVLTF	TGCAGCGTTGACGGATCTGGGGCCAACGTCCTGACTTTC
.	.	TRBV30	TRBJ2-2	CAWSVGGTGELFF	TGTGCCTGGAGTGTAGGTGGGACCGGGGAGCTGTTTTTT
.	.	TRBV2	TRBJ1-4	CASSDRLKNEKLFF	TGTGCCAGCAGTGACAGGTTGAAGAATGAAAAACTGTTTTTT
.	.	TRBV13	TRBJ2-3	CASRGPSTDTQYF	TGTGCCAGCAGAGGACCGAGCACAGATACGCAGTATTTT